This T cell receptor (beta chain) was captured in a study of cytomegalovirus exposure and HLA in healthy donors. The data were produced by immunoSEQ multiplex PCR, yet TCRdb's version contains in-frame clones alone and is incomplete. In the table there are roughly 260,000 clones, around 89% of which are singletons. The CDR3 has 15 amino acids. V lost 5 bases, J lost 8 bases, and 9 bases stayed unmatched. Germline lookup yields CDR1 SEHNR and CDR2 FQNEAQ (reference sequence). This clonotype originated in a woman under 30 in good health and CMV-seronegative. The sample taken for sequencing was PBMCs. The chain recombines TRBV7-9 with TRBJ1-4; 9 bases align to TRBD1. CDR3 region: CASSPRQGEVEKLFF. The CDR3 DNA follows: TGTGCCAGCAGCCCCAGACAGGGGGAGGTCGAAAAACTGTTTTTT.